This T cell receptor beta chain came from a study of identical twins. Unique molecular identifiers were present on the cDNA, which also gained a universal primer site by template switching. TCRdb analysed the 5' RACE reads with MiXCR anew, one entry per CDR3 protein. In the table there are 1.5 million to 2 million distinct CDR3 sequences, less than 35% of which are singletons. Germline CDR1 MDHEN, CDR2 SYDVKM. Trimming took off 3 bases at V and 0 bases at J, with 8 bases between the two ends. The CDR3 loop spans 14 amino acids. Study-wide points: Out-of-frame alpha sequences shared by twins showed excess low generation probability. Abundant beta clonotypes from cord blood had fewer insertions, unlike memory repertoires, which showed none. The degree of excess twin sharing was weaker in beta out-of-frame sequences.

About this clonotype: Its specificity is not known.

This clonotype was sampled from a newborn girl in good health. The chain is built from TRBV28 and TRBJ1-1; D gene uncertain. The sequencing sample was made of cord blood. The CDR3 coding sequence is TGTGCCAGCAGTTTCATCCTCATGAACACTGAAGCTTTCTTT. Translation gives CASSFILMNTEAFF.